The 5 T cell receptor beta chains below all came from one sample that was sequenced in a study of control samples from healthy donors and cancer patients. Clones were read by immunoSEQ multiplex PCR, and TCRdb kept only the in-frame ones, dropping some. The sample shows around 50,000 clones, more than 85% of them seen only once. The sequenced sample consisted of PBMCs. The receptors were gathered from a young man with colorectal cancer.

This chain uses TRBV9 with TRBJ2-3, with 8 bases fitting TRBD2. The trim removed 4 bases at V and 1 base at J, leaving 8 bases unmatched. The CDR3 consists of 16 residues. Germline V gene data show CDR1 as SGDLS and CDR2 as YYNGEE. The CDR3 DNA reads TGTGCCAGCAGCCCCCGAGCGGGGGACCGCACAGATACGCAGTATTTT. Amino acid sequence: CASSPRAGDRTDTQYF. Combining the CDR3 with reference TRBV9 and TRBJ2-3 gives the whole variable domain DSGVTQTPKHLITATGQRVTLRCSPRSGDLSVYWYQQSLDQGLQFLIQYYNGEERAKGNILERFSAQQFPDLHSELNLSSLELGDSALYFCASSPRAGDRTDTQYFGPGTRLTVL.

This chain connects TRBV7-2 to TRBJ2-3, with D perhaps matching TRBD1 or TRBD2 (5 bases each). Germline values: CDR1 SGHTA, CDR2 FQGNSA. Trimming shortened V by 3 bases and J by 5 bases, and 12 bases separated the two germline ends. The CDR3 consists of 14 residues. The DNA of the CDR3 is TGTGCCAGCAGCTTCGCCGGGGCCCAAGATACGCAGTATTTT. This encodes CASSFAGAQDTQYF.

The chain employs TRBV5-6 and TRBJ1-2; D is unresolved. This CDR3 is built from 15 residues. The V end lost 5 bases, the J end lost 4 bases, and 18 bases lay between the germline ends. Germline-derived CDR1 and CDR2 are SGHDT and YYEEEE. The CDR3 is CASSLLSTGFYGYTF. CDR3 bases: TGTGCCAGCAGTTTGTTATCGACGGGCTTCTATGGCTACACCTTC.

This rearrangement joins TRBV30 to TRBJ1-2; D is unclear. CDR1 and CDR2 from the germline V gene are GTSNPN and SVGIG (reference sequence). V lost 5 bases and J 3 bases, leaving 10 bases between the germline ends. The CDR3 has 12 amino acids. The CDR3 loop is CAWDHSYYGYTF. DNA for the CDR3: TGTGCCTGGGACCACAGTTACTATGGCTACACCTTC.

The CDR3 DNA follows: TGTGCCTGGAGTAAAGCTTACGAGCAGTACTTC. Translation gives CAWSKAYEQYF. This chain uses TRBV30 with TRBJ2-7; D not certain. CDR1 is GTSNPN and CDR2 is SVGIG in the germline V gene (reference sequence). V shed 2 bases and J shed 4 bases, with 6 bases lying between them. The CDR3 is made up of 11 amino acids.